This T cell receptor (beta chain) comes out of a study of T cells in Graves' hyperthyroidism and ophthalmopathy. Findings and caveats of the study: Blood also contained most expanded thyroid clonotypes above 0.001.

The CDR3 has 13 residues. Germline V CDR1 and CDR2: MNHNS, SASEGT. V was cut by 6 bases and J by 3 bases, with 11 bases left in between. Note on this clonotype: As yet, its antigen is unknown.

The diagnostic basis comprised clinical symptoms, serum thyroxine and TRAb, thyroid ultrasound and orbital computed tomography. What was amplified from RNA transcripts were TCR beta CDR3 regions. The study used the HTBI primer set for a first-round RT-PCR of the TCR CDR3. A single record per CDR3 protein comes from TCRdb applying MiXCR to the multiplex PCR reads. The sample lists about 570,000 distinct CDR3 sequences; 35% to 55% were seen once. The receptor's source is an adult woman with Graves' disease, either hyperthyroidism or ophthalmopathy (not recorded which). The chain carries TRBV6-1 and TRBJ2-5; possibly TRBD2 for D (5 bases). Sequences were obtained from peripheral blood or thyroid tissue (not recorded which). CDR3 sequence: CASRERKEETQYF. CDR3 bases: TGTGCCAGCAGAGAGCGGAAAGAAGAGACCCAGTACTTC.